The clone carrying this T cell receptor beta chain has only a few counts. This sample is part of a study of cytomegalovirus exposure and HLA in healthy donors. PCR amplification relied on 60 Vbeta primers (plus 13 Jbeta primers). Using immunoSEQ multiplex PCR, the repertoire was profiled, and TCRdb retains in-frame clones only, with some absent. Of around 200,000 clones listed, 82% are singletons. This CDR3 has 14 residues. CDR1 MNHEY and CDR2 SMNVEV come from the germline V gene (reference sequence). V lost 7 bases to trimming and J lost 1 base, with 10 bases between them. The receptor was isolated from a man aged 35 to 55 in good health and CMV-seropositive. The sample taken for sequencing was PBMCs. This chain links TRBV27 with TRBJ2-2; D is perhaps TRBD2 (6 bases). CDR3 residues: CASTQGLNTGELFF. CDR3 DNA: TGTGCCAGCACCCAGGGACTGAACACCGGGGAGCTGTTTTTT.